Following are 29 T cell receptor beta chains from one sample sequenced in a study of PD-1 blockade in classical Hodgkin lymphoma. The time point is: cycle 4 day 1 (C4D1), after five to seven weeks of nivolumab. Brentuximab vedotin exposure varied, and every patient relapsed after autologous stem cell transplantation. Data came from immunoSEQ multiplex PCR; TCRdb stores just in-frame clones and leaves some out. The top ten hold about 3.1% of the sample, which has about 44,000 clones, 60% to 70% seen once. The starting material was peripheral blood mononuclear cells (PBMCs), obtained before the fourth cycle of nivolumab. The receptors here all came from a human donor with classical Hodgkin lymphoma.

The chain carries TRBV5-1 and TRBJ2-1, with D uncertain. The CDR3 is 12 amino acids. The germline CDR1 and CDR2 sequences are SGHRS and YFSETQ. V lost 0 bases, J lost 7 bases, and 5 bases lay in between. CDR3 residues: CASSLAGNEQFF. The CDR3 nucleotides read TGCGCCAGCAGCTTGGCCGGTAATGAGCAGTTCTTC.

V usage is TRBV7-2 and J usage is TRBJ2-2; D may be TRBD2 (6 bases). Looked up from germline, CDR1 is SGHTA and CDR2 is FQGNSA. The CDR3 has 15 residues. V gave up 5 bases and J gave up 2 bases, with 12 bases separating them. In DNA, the CDR3 is TGTGCCAGCAGCCCGGGGACTCCTAACACCGGGGAGCTGTTTTTT. Its translation: CASSPGTPNTGELFF. The whole variable domain, remainder taken from reference TRBV7-2 and TRBJ2-2, is GAGVSQSPSNKVTEKGKDVELRCDPISGHTALYWYRQSLGQGLEFLIYFQGNSAPDKSGLPSDRFSAERTGGSVSTLTIQRTQQEDSAVYLCASSPGTPNTGELFFGEGSRLTVL.

This clone was counted between two and nine times. The rearrangement joins TRBV30 to TRBJ2-2; 8 nucleotides match TRBD1. With 1 base clipped from V and 6 bases from J, the junction kept 7 bases outside the gene matches. In germline, CDR1 is GTSNPN, CDR2 SVGIG (reference sequence). The length of the CDR3 is 15 residues. This CDR3 reads CAWSGSGGPAGELFF. The CDR3 DNA reads as TGTGCCTGGAGTGGCTCAGGGGGCCCCGCCGGGGAGCTGTTTTTT.

This clone was detected only a few times. The chain combines TRBV6-5 with TRBJ2-3; D is unresolved. This CDR3 comprises 12 residues. Germline V lookup: CDR1 MNHEY, CDR2 SVGAGI. Trimming removed 4 bases at V and 8 bases at J, with 10 bases between. CDR3 in DNA: TGTGCCAGCAGTTCCCGAGCGTCTACGCAGTATTTT. This translates into CASSSRASTQYF.

The chain couples TRBV4-2 to TRBJ2-5, with 8 bases that match TRBD2. Germline assignment: CDR1 LGHNA and CDR2 YNFKEQ. CDR3 length: 17 amino acids. V was clipped by 0 bases and J by 4 bases; unmatched bases: 10. The CDR3 DNA sequence: TGTGCCAGCAGCCAAGATGGGCTAGCGGGTGGACCAGAGACCCAGTACTTC. This encodes CASSQDGLAGGPETQYF.

This chain connects TRBV27 to TRBJ2-1; the D is unclear. The CDR3 covers 12 residues. Trimming removed 3 bases at V and 9 bases at J, with 9 bases between. CDR1 MNHEY and CDR2 SMNVEV come from the germline V gene (reference sequence). The CDR3 reads CASSLAGREQFF. The DNA for the CDR3 is TGTGCCAGCAGTTTGGCCGGGCGTGAGCAGTTCTTC.

The chain couples TRBV6-6 to TRBJ1-6, with D unresolved. V was clipped by 5 bases and J by 7 bases, with 12 bases between them. Germline V lookup: CDR1 MNHNY, CDR2 SVGAGI (reference sequence). The CDR3 is made up of 14 amino acids. The CDR3 is CASSPRGVNSPLHF. The DNA for the CDR3 is TGTGCCAGCAGTCCCCGCGGAGTGAATTCACCCCTCCACTTT.

Points on this clone: Given a much more abundant clone one base away, this may be a read error. The chain combines TRBV6-1 with TRBJ1-3; the D is unclear. V dropped 8 bases and J dropped 0 bases, with 14 bases sitting between them. From germline, CDR1 is MNHNS and CDR2 SASEGT. The CDR3 is made up of 15 amino acids. Here the CDR3 reads CASSQGHHSGNTIYF. DNA of the CDR3: TGTGCCAGCTCTCAAGGGCACCACTCTGGAAACACCATATATTTT.

This clone was seen a few times. This rearrangement joins TRBV30 to TRBJ1-2, with 7 bases that match TRBD1. The junction had 7 bases not matched to a gene; V was cut back by 5 bases and J by 4 bases. CDR3 size: 13 residues. CDR1 and CDR2 (germline): GTSNPN, SVGIG (reference sequence). The CDR3: CAWSPGTAYGYTF. CDR3 nucleotide sequence: TGTGCCTGGTCACCCGGGACAGCCTATGGCTACACCTTC.

In this sample, this clone turned up once. V usage is TRBV19 and J usage is TRBJ2-5; no clear D gene. Germline-derived CDR1 and CDR2 are LNHDA and SQIVND (reference sequence). This CDR3 is built from 14 residues. Deletions cut 3 bases from V and 9 bases from J, with 17 bases between. The CDR3 region is CASSMSGSYYAQYF. The CDR3 region has the DNA TGTGCCAGTAGTATGTCCGGGTCTTACTACGCCCAGTACTTC.

The chain uses TRBV7-9 and TRBJ2-5; TRBD1 agrees at 10 bases. This CDR3 region has 15 residues. CDR1 and CDR2 (germline): SEHNR, FQNEAQ (reference sequence). V trimming: 5 bases; J trimming: 10 bases; junction bases outside the gene matches: 13. CDR3 sequence reads: CASSIPGQGKDGQYF. As DNA, the CDR3 is TGTGCCAGCAGCATACCGGGACAGGGGAAAGATGGCCAGTACTTC.

The chain uses TRBV28 and TRBJ2-2, with 8 bases aligning to TRBD1. This CDR3 is built from 14 residues. Germline assignment: CDR1 MDHEN and CDR2 SYDVKM. The ends lost 5 bases at V and 5 bases at J; junction bases unmatched: 4. The CDR3 DNA reads TGTGCCAGCAGTGAGAGACAGGGGACCGGGGAGCTGTTTTTT. It is translated as CASSERQGTGELFF.

This clone occurred many times. V usage is TRBV28 and J usage is TRBJ1-3; the match to TRBD1 covers 8 bases. V gave up 6 bases and J gave up 4 bases; unmatched junction bases: 5. Germline V CDR1 and CDR2: MDHEN, SYDVKM. This CDR3 spans 14 amino acids. The DNA of the CDR3 is TGTGCCAGCAGATTGACAGGGGTCGGAAACACCATATATTTT. Protein: CASRLTGVGNTIYF. Combining the CDR3 with reference TRBV28 and TRBJ1-3 gives the whole variable domain DVKVTQSSRYLVKRTGEKVFLECVQDMDHENMFWYRQDPGLGLRLIYFSYDVKMKEKGDIPEGYSVSREKKERFSLILESASTNQTSMYLCASRLTGVGNTIYFGEGSWLTVV.

This chain connects TRBV5-1 to TRBJ1-5; D gene uncertain. V gave up 0 bases and J gave up 6 bases, with 7 bases separating them. The CDR3 runs to 13 residues. Germline CDR1 reads SGHRS; CDR2 reads YFSETQ. The CDR3 reads CASSLGAGQPQHF. CDR3 bases: TGCGCCAGCAGCTTGGGGGCAGGTCAGCCCCAGCATTTT. The full variable domain, rest sourced from reference TRBV5-1 and TRBJ1-5, is KAGVTQTPRYLIKTRGQQVTLSCSPISGHRSVSWYQQTPGQGLQFLFEYFSETQRNKGNFPGRFSGRQFSNSRSEMNVSTLELGDSALYLCASSLGAGQPQHFGDGTRLSIL.

This clone has at least ten counts. The chain is built from TRBV19 and TRBJ2-4; TRBD2 is a possible D gene (6 bases). CDR1 and CDR2 (germline): LNHDA, SQIVND (reference sequence). V gave up 6 bases and J gave up 5 bases, with 14 bases separating them. This CDR3 is 14 amino acids long. This CDR3 is CASRGGPDQNIQYF. CDR3 DNA sequence: TGTGCCAGTAGGGGAGGCCCGGATCAAAACATTCAGTACTTC. The full variable domain, completed using reference TRBV19 and TRBJ2-4, is DGGITQSPKYLFRKEGQNVTLSCEQNLNHDAMYWYRQDPGQGLRLIYYSQIVNDFQKGDIAEGYSVSREKKESFPLTVTSAQKNPTAFYLCASRGGPDQNIQYFGAGTRLSVL.

The rearrangement joins TRBV27 to TRBJ1-5; D perhaps matches TRBD1 (5 bases). V lost 5 bases to trimming and J lost 0 bases, with 11 bases between them. From germline, CDR1 is MNHEY and CDR2 SMNVEV (reference sequence). This CDR3 comprises 15 residues. The CDR3 loop is CASSPGTRSNQPQHF. The CDR3, as DNA: TGTGCCAGCAGTCCCGGGACGCGTAGCAATCAGCCCCAGCATTTT.

This clone is classed as medium-sized. The CDR3 reads CAWSVRDPGSDGYTF. The CDR3 DNA reads as TGTGCCTGGAGTGTACGGGATCCGGGTTCGGATGGCTACACCTTC. The chain combines TRBV30 with TRBJ1-2, with D uncertain. Germline assignment: CDR1 GTSNPN and CDR2 SVGIG (reference sequence). The CDR3 sequence is 15 residues long. The V and J ends lost 0 bases and 6 bases respectively, with 17 bases between them.

This sequence joins TRBV18 and TRBJ2-7, with 9 bases aligning to TRBD2. Germline V gene sequence: CDR1 KGHSH, CDR2 LQKENI. The CDR3 is 15 residues long. The J segment lost 0 bases and the V segment lost 3 bases, leaving 3 bases of the junction unmatched. CDR3 region: CASSPLAGSSYEQYF. CDR3 DNA sequence: TGTGCCAGCTCACCTCTAGCGGGGAGCTCCTACGAGCAGTACTTC.

V is TRBV27 and J is TRBJ2-3, with TRBD1 matching over 8 bases. Germline V lookup: CDR1 MNHEY, CDR2 SMNVEV (reference sequence). The V gene end was trimmed by 10 bases and the J gene end by 1 base; junction bases not matched to a gene: 7. CDR3 length: 14 residues. The CDR3 nucleotides are TGTGCCACCCGACCGGGACAGGGCACAGATACGCAGTATTTT. Translation: CATRPGQGTDTQYF.

The chain employs TRBV6-5 and TRBJ1-3, with no clear D. This CDR3 has 13 amino acids. Between the trimmed V and J ends, which lost 4 bases and 1 base, there was a span of 5 bases. Germline V gene lookup returns CDR1 MNHEY and CDR2 SVGAGI. CDR3 in amino acids: CASSFMSGNTIYF. DNA for the CDR3: TGTGCCAGCAGTTTTATGTCTGGAAACACCATATATTTT.

The chain recombines TRBV25-1 with TRBJ1-2; D unresolved. The V gene's germline CDR1 is MGHDK and CDR2 SYGVNS. The germline V and J ends were trimmed by 2 bases and 4 bases, with 8 bases remaining between them. This CDR3 is built from 13 residues. CDR3 nucleotides: TGTGCCAGCAGTGAACGCGGTCTCTATGGCTACACCTTC. Its translation: CASSERGLYGYTF.

The chain is built from TRBV11-2 and TRBJ2-7, with D possibly TRBD1 on 5 matching bases. Germline CDR1 reads SGHAT; CDR2 reads FQNNGV. The CDR3 covers 12 residues. Trimming took off 2 bases at V and 13 bases at J, with 15 bases between the two ends. CDR3 DNA sequence: TGTGCCAGCAGCTTATTTGCAGGGTTAGGATACTTC. Translation gives CASSLFAGLGYF.

V gene TRBV7-2 combines with J gene TRBJ2-5; D perhaps matches TRBD2 (6 bases). V lost 1 base and J 5 bases, leaving 14 bases between the germline ends. The CDR3 runs 15 residues. Germline CDR1 SGHTA, CDR2 FQGNSA. The CDR3 is CASSLVGSGGETQYF. In DNA form, the CDR3 reads TGTGCCAGCAGCTTAGTAGGGAGTGGGGGGGAGACCCAGTACTTC. Using reference TRBV7-2 and TRBJ2-5 for the parts outside the CDR3, the full variable domain is GAGVSQSPSNKVTEKGKDVELRCDPISGHTALYWYRQSLGQGLEFLIYFQGNSAPDKSGLPSDRFSAERTGGSVSTLTIQRTQQEDSAVYLCASSLVGSGGETQYFGPGTRLLVL.

This clone was counted between two and nine times. V gene TRBV7-9 combines with J gene TRBJ2-7, with 10 bases aligning to TRBD2. V lost 1 base, J lost 6 bases, and 6 bases stayed unmatched. The CDR3 is made up of 15 amino acids. CDR1 and CDR2 from the germline V gene are SEHNR and FQNEAQ (reference sequence). The CDR3 DNA reads TGTGCCAGCAGCTTAGAAAGCGGGAGGGCCGGCGAGCAGTACTTC. Its protein product is CASSLESGRAGEQYF.

This sequence joins TRBV5-8 and TRBJ2-7; tentatively, D is TRBD2 (5 bases). Germline CDR1 is SGHTS and CDR2 is YDEGEE. Trimming left V 1 base short and J 3 bases short, with 5 bases between. The CDR3 totals 12 residues. CDR3 amino acids: CASSLTSYEQYF. The CDR3 DNA follows: TGTGCCAGCAGCTTGACTAGCTACGAGCAGTACTTC.

V is TRBV5-1 and J is TRBJ2-1; no clear D gene. The V end was cut by 2 bases, the J end by 0 bases, with 9 bases between. This CDR3 has 15 amino acids. CDR1 and CDR2 (germline): SGHRS, YFSETQ. This CDR3 reads CASSFVRSSYNEQFF. CDR3 bases: TGCGCCAGCAGCTTCGTCAGGTCCTCCTACAATGAGCAGTTCTTC.

This chain joins TRBV5-8 and TRBJ1-4; D is possibly TRBD1 (6 bases). The CDR3 has 17 amino acids. V was cut by 3 bases and J by 3 bases, with 18 bases left in between. Germline CDR1 is SGHTS and CDR2 is YDEGEE. The CDR3 DNA reads TGTGCCAGCAGCTCCGGGTGGGGGGCAGGAGCTAATGAAAAACTGTTTTTT. Protein: CASSSGWGAGANEKLFF.

The rearrangement uses TRBV19 and TRBJ2-3; D possibly corresponds to TRBD2 (5 bases). This CDR3 spans 14 amino acids. V lost 1 base and J 6 bases, leaving 11 bases between the germline ends. CDR1 and CDR2 from the germline V gene are LNHDA and SQIVND (reference sequence). As DNA, the CDR3 is TGTGCCAGTAGTATAGGAGAGGGTCGGGATACGCAGTATTTT. Residues: CASSIGEGRDTQYF.

This clone appeared a few times. V and J are TRBV19 and TRBJ1-2; maybe TRBD1 (5 bases). This CDR3 has 15 amino acids. Per the germline V gene, CDR1 is LNHDA and CDR2 is SQIVND (reference sequence). Deletions cut 3 bases from V and 3 bases from J, with 14 bases between. CDR3 in amino acids: CASSIVYGGDYGYTF. In DNA, the CDR3 is TGTGCCAGTAGTATTGTTTACGGAGGGGACTATGGCTACACCTTC.